Sequencing of this T cell receptor beta chain was carried out in a study of cytomegalovirus exposure and HLA in healthy donors. Regarding the study as a whole: In an earlier analysis, productive rearrangement rates for most beta V segments clustered near 90% or 30%. Accounts indicate the classifier identified cytomegalovirus status with strong specificity and sensitivity. Later analysis demonstrated an association between a missense DCLRE1C variant and TCR beta V- and J-gene trimming.

Amplification used 60 Vbeta primers and 13 Jbeta primers. Sequenced by immunoSEQ multiplex PCR; TCRdb stores in-frame clones only, minus some. The sample consists of 85,000 to 90,000 clones, around 76% of them appearing once. Germline V gives CDR1 GTSNPN, CDR2 SVGIG (reference sequence). The ends lost 0 bases at V and 4 bases at J; junction bases unmatched: 5. The CDR3 loop spans 15 amino acids. About this clone itself: Its antigen is undetermined.

Specimen: PBMCs. The chain uses TRBV30 and TRBJ1-4; 7 positions agree with TRBD1. The clonotype comes from a young man in good health and CMV-seropositive. CDR3 nucleotide sequence: TGTGCCTGGAGTGTTCCCGGGACAGATAATGAAAAACTGTTTTTT. Protein product: CAWSVPGTDNEKLFF. The full variable domain, its missing parts supplied by reference TRBV30 and TRBJ1-4, is SQTIHQWPATLVQPVGSPLSLECTVEGTSNPNLYWYRQAAGRGLQLLFYSVGIGQISSEVPQNLSASRPQDRQFILSSKKLLLSDSGFYLCAWSVPGTDNEKLFFGSGTQLSVL.